Shown below are 28 T cell receptor beta chains from a single sample sequenced in a study of OX40 agonist ivuxolimab in advanced cancers. TCRdb's copy holds only in-frame clones and misses some; the assay was immunoSEQ multiplex PCR. Of roughly 90,000 clones listed, around 90% are singletons. This material consisted of CD4+ or CD8+ T cells sorted from blood, taken in a trial of the OX40 agonist ivuxolimab. These receptors were taken from an adult with an advanced solid tumor such as melanoma, head and neck, liver or kidney cancer.

The CDR3 DNA sequence: TGTGCCAGCAGCTTCGGCGGAGGGAGTACCGGGGAGCTGTTTTTT. Its translation: CASSFGGGSTGELFF. The chain is built from TRBV5-6 and TRBJ2-2, with D possibly being TRBD2 (6 bases). Germline CDR1 and CDR2: SGHDT and YYEEEE. The CDR3 has 15 residues. The V end was cut by 2 bases, the J end by 5 bases, with 13 bases between.

This rearrangement joins TRBV27 to TRBJ2-7, with TRBD2 identical over 8 bases. The CDR3 is 14 amino acids. V dropped 5 bases and J dropped 2; count of bases not matched to a gene: 5. Germline V gene data show CDR1 as MNHEY and CDR2 as SMNVEV (reference sequence). The CDR3 DNA sequence: TGTGCCAGCAGTGGACGGGAGGGTCCCTACGAGCAGTACTTC. Its protein product is CASSGREGPYEQYF.

J is TRBJ1-1 and V is TRBV5-1, with D maybe TRBD1 (6 bases). This CDR3 region has 14 residues. The V and J ends lost 4 bases and 4 bases respectively, with 14 bases between them. Germline CDR1 reads SGHRS; CDR2 reads YFSETQ. CDR3 sequence: CASSAGRGGTEAFF. The CDR3 bases are TGCGCCAGCAGCGCAGGCAGGGGCGGCACTGAAGCTTTCTTT.

The gene calls are TRBV10-3 and TRBJ2-3, with 11 bases fitting TRBD2. J was trimmed by 4 bases and V by 3 bases; bases with no gene match: 9. This CDR3 region has 17 residues. CDR1 ENHRY and CDR2 SYGVKD come from the germline V gene. CDR3 protein: CAISDSRSGRAADTQYF. Written as DNA, the CDR3 is TGTGCCATCAGTGATTCTCGTAGCGGGAGGGCGGCAGATACGCAGTATTTT.

The J gene is TRBJ1-1, the V gene TRBV5-6; tentative D call: TRBD1 (5 bases). Germline V gene data show CDR1 as SGHDT and CDR2 as YYEEEE. Between the trimmed V and J ends, which lost 0 bases and 3 bases, there was a span of 9 bases. The CDR3 runs 14 residues. The CDR3, as DNA: TGTGCCAGCAGCTTGGAAGGGGTCTACACTGAAGCTTTCTTT. Translating it yields CASSLEGVYTEAFF.

The chain combines TRBV28 with TRBJ2-3; D is unclear. V lost 6 bases and J 6 bases, leaving 16 bases between the germline ends. Germline V lookup: CDR1 MDHEN, CDR2 SYDVKM. CDR3 length equals 14 residues. CDR3 nucleotides: TGTGCCAGCAGCCCGGACCGACTGGCGGATACGCAGTATTTT. Translation gives CASSPDRLADTQYF.

This clone has just a few counts. J is TRBJ1-1 and V is TRBV20-1; D is perhaps TRBD1 (6 bases). V was trimmed by 6 bases and J by 7 bases, leaving 9 bases between them. CDR1 and CDR2 from the germline V gene are DFQATT and SNEGSKA (reference sequence). The CDR3 loop spans 10 amino acids. The CDR3 is CSAEQGEAFF. The CDR3 coding sequence is TGCAGTGCGGAACAGGGTGAAGCTTTCTTT.

The chain recombines TRBV4-1 with TRBJ1-1; D gene uncertain. With 3 bases removed from V and 4 bases from J, the gap between germline ends came to 12 bases. CDR1 is MGHRA and CDR2 is YSYEKL in the germline V gene. This CDR3 is built from 14 residues. The CDR3 spells CASSQWSEVTEAFF. CDR3 bases: TGCGCCAGCAGCCAGTGGAGTGAGGTCACTGAAGCTTTCTTT.

This chain uses TRBV6-5 with TRBJ1-2, with TRBD1 matching over 9 bases. Germline CDR1 MNHEY, CDR2 SVGAGI. V lost 2 bases, J lost 6 bases, and 7 bases stayed unmatched. This CDR3 is 15 amino acids long. The CDR3 bases are TGTGCCAGCAGTTACCCAGGACAGGGGACCCATGGCTACACCTTC. Translated: CASSYPGQGTHGYTF.

This chain connects TRBV7-6 to TRBJ2-7; tentatively, D is TRBD1 or TRBD2 (6 bases each). Germline CDR1 is SGHVS and CDR2 is FNYEAQ. This CDR3 is built from 16 residues. The germline V and J ends were trimmed by 1 base and 5 bases, with 18 bases remaining between them. The CDR3 sequence: CASSLGRGPGKDEQYF. In DNA, the CDR3 is TGTGCCAGCAGCTTAGGACGGGGGCCCGGTAAGGACGAGCAGTACTTC.

The genes are TRBV9 and TRBJ1-2; D is undetermined. Trimming took off 0 bases at V and 2 bases at J, with 8 bases between the two ends. This CDR3 contains 14 residues. CDR1 and CDR2 (germline): SGDLS, YYNGEE. CDR3 residues: CASSVGRGNYGYTF. CDR3 DNA sequence: TGTGCCAGCAGCGTAGGTAGAGGGAACTATGGCTACACCTTC.

The CDR3 DNA reads TGTGCCAGCAGCTTGGCCCCCGAGGGATACACTGAAGCTTTCTTT. The encoded protein is CASSLAPEGYTEAFF. This chain joins TRBV5-4 and TRBJ1-1; D gene unclear. V lost 0 bases, J lost 3 bases, and 12 bases lay in between. The length of the CDR3 is 15 residues. The germline V gene has CDR1 SGHNT and CDR2 YYREEE (reference sequence).

This chain joins TRBV5-1 and TRBJ2-3, with no clear D. Germline CDR1 SGHRS, CDR2 YFSETQ. V was shortened by 5 bases and J by 1 base, with 5 bases between the two germline ends. This CDR3 comprises 12 residues. The CDR3 bases are TGCGCCAGCAGTGGGGGCACAGATACGCAGTATTTT. Its translation is CASSGGTDTQYF.

The CDR3 is CASSIGYGWREKLFF. CDR3 in DNA: TGTGCCAGTAGTATAGGATACGGGTGGCGTGAAAAACTGTTTTTT. This chain joins TRBV19 and TRBJ1-4; no clear D. Between the trimmed V and J ends, which lost 1 base and 7 bases, there was a span of 13 bases. Germline CDR1 is LNHDA and CDR2 is SQIVND (reference sequence). This CDR3 has 15 amino acids.

The chain has TRBV27 and TRBJ2-2, with D perhaps TRBD1 (6 bases). V lost 1 base to trimming and J lost 7 bases, with 19 bases between them. The CDR3 is made up of 17 amino acids. CDR1 is MNHEY and CDR2 is SMNVEV in the germline V gene (reference sequence). CDR3 bases: TGTGCCAGCAGTTTATTCCGGACAGTTCGAGCCGGCGGGGAGCTGTTTTTT. It yields the protein CASSLFRTVRAGGELFF.

The chain carries TRBV19 and TRBJ2-1; D is ambiguous. The V end was cut by 3 bases, the J end by 13 bases, with 16 bases between. Germline assignment: CDR1 LNHDA and CDR2 SQIVND (reference sequence). The CDR3 spans 13 residues. The DNA of the CDR3 is TGTGCCAGTAGTATCCCCCTGTCAGGTATACAGTTCTTC. This translates into CASSIPLSGIQFF.

CDR3 residues: CASQAGPPYTDTQYF. CDR3 bases: TGCGCCAGCCAGGCAGGTCCACCTTACACAGATACGCAGTATTTT. The chain couples TRBV10-1 to TRBJ2-3; D is uncertain. The V gene's germline CDR1 is WNHNN and CDR2 SYGVQD (reference sequence). Trimming cost V 8 bases and J 2 bases, with 17 bases left between them. The CDR3 is made up of 15 amino acids.

The chain uses TRBV7-8 and TRBJ2-5, with a tentative D call TRBD1 (6 bases). Germline V gene sequence: CDR1 SGHVS, CDR2 FQNEAQ. The CDR3 contains 16 residues. V lost 5 bases and J 1 base, leaving 17 bases between the germline ends. CDR3 region: CASSPRIGQTQETQYF. In nucleotides, the CDR3 is TGTGCCAGCAGCCCACGAATCGGACAGACCCAAGAGACCCAGTACTTC.

The chain combines TRBV13 with TRBJ2-7, with D maybe TRBD2 (5 bases). V was clipped by 7 bases and J by 6 bases, with 16 bases between them. Germline CDR1 and CDR2: PRHDT and FYEKMQ (reference sequence). The length of the CDR3 is 13 residues. CDR3 DNA sequence: TGTGCCAGCATTGAATGGACTGGGAGCGAGCAGTACTTC. As protein: CASIEWTGSEQYF. Variable domain in full (rest from reference TRBV13 and TRBJ2-7): AAGVIQSPRHLIKEKRETATLKCYPIPRHDTVYWYQQGPGQDPQFLISFYEKMQSDKGSIPDRFSAQQFSDYHSELNMSSLELGDSALYFCASIEWTGSEQYFGPGTRLTVT.

With respect to this clone: Distinct nucleotide sequences in the sample also encode this CDR3. The gene calls are TRBV30 and TRBJ1-2; 10 nucleotides match TRBD1. This CDR3 region has 16 residues. The V gene's germline CDR1 is GTSNPN and CDR2 SVGIG (reference sequence). V was pared by 2 bases and J by 11 bases, with 17 bases of the junction left unmatched. CDR3 loop: CAWSSPGQGGTPGYTF. The CDR3 region has the DNA TGTGCCTGGAGTTCCCCCGGACAGGGGGGGACCCCTGGTTACACCTTC. Based on the CDR3 plus reference TRBV30 and TRBJ1-2, the full variable domain is SQTIHQWPATLVQPVGSPLSLECTVEGTSNPNLYWYRQAAGRGLQLLFYSVGIGQISSEVPQNLSASRPQDRQFILSSKKLLLSDSGFYLCAWSSPGQGGTPGYTFGSGTRLTVV.

A note on this clone: Other DNA sequences from this sample encode an identical CDR3 as well. V usage is TRBV27 and J usage is TRBJ2-3; 12 nucleotides match TRBD2. V dropped 6 bases and J dropped 2; count of bases not matched to a gene: 9. The CDR3 is made up of 17 amino acids. The germline V gene encodes CDR1 MNHEY and CDR2 SMNVEV (reference sequence). The CDR3 region has the DNA TGTGCCAGCAGCCCCCGACTAGCGGGAGCCCCCACAGATACGCAGTATTTT. Translating gives CASSPRLAGAPTDTQYF.

Here the CDR3 reads CASSIRDRTTDTQYF. The DNA of the CDR3 is TGTGCCAGTAGTATCAGGGACAGGACCACAGATACGCAGTATTTT. This sequence joins TRBV19 and TRBJ2-3; 8 bases are a match to TRBD1. Germline V lookup: CDR1 LNHDA, CDR2 SQIVND (reference sequence). Trimming removed 3 bases from V and 2 bases from J; junction bases left unmatched: 4. The CDR3 has 15 residues. Complete variable domain (other parts from reference TRBV19 and TRBJ2-3): DGGITQSPKYLFRKEGQNVTLSCEQNLNHDAMYWYRQDPGQGLRLIYYSQIVNDFQKGDIAEGYSVSREKKESFPLTVTSAQKNPTAFYLCASSIRDRTTDTQYFGPGTRLTVL.

V is TRBV5-5 and J is TRBJ1-2; no reliable D call. The germline V and J ends were trimmed by 4 bases and 2 bases, with 3 bases remaining between them. The CDR3 has 11 residues. Per germline, CDR1 SGHKS and CDR2 YYEKEE (reference sequence). The CDR3 DNA is TGTGCCAGCAGCCGGAACTATGGCTACACCTTC. This sequence encodes CASSRNYGYTF.

This sequence joins TRBV13 and TRBJ2-5; 7 bases map to TRBD1. The end of the DNA is better explained by TRBJ2-7, so the J call may be wrong. Per germline, CDR1 PRHDT and CDR2 FYEKMQ (reference sequence). CDR3 length: 15 residues. The CDR3 sequence is CASSTGWTGGYEQYF. CDR3 in DNA: TGTGCCAGCAGCACCGGCTGGACAGGCGGCTACGAGCAGTACTTC.

The rearrangement uses TRBV5-1 and TRBJ1-3; TRBD1 agrees at 7 bases. Germline V gene lookup returns CDR1 SGHRS and CDR2 YFSETQ. V was pared by 6 bases and J by 2 bases, with 5 bases of the junction left unmatched. The CDR3 extends over 14 amino acids. This chain's CDR3 is CASTSGTAGNTIYF. CDR3 DNA sequence: TGCGCCAGCACCTCCGGGACAGCTGGAAACACCATATATTTT.

The table lists this clone with a count of one. The chain links TRBV30 to TRBJ2-5, with TRBD2 as a possible D gene (6 bases). Germline V gene data show CDR1 as GTSNPN and CDR2 as SVGIG (reference sequence). This CDR3 is built from 12 residues. Trimming shortened V by 5 bases and J by 5 bases, and 12 bases separated the two germline ends. Here the CDR3 reads CAWGGLAETQYF. The CDR3 nucleotides are TGTGCCTGGGGGGGACTGGCGGAGACCCAGTACTTC.

The rearrangement uses TRBV28 and TRBJ2-3, with D unresolved. Germline V lookup: CDR1 MDHEN, CDR2 SYDVKM. There are 13 residues in the CDR3. Trimming pared 1 base from V and 6 bases from J, leaving 8 bases between. The CDR3 coding sequence is TGTGCCAGCAGTTTATTGACCCGGGATACGCAGTATTTT. Translating gives CASSLLTRDTQYF.

This chain links TRBV28 with TRBJ2-5, with D uncertain. The DNA end is more similar to TRBJ2-7, so the J call may be wrong. Germline CDR1 reads MDHEN; CDR2 reads SYDVKM. CDR3 length: 13 amino acids. This CDR3 is CASSSPGSYEQYF. In DNA, the CDR3 is TGTGCCAGCAGTTCCCCGGGCTCCTACGAGCAGTACTTC.